The 20 T cell receptor beta chains reported below all come from one sample, sequenced in a study of response to subunit inactivated influenza vaccine (dated by TCRdb to 2017 to 2018). Library creation used RT-PCR. The sample was run on an Illumina HiSeq 2500. TCRdb cleaned the public reads at Q25 with fastp, built clones with MiXCR and kept in-frame beta chains. Each entry merges the rows of one CDR3 protein and shows their most common DNA and genes. Here the sample has about 580,000 distinct CDR3 sequences; about 14% occur a single time. The top ten constitute 11% of the sample. The specimen was PBMCs from blood, collected approximately 13 days after vaccination. These receptors were obtained from a man aged 50 to 60 who received an inactivated influenza vaccine. Donor details come from another sample of the same person, matched by shared clones.

V is TRBV3-1 and J is TRBJ1-1; D gene ambiguous. Per germline, CDR1 LGHDT and CDR2 YNNKEL (reference sequence). V shed 4 bases and J shed 5 bases, with 14 bases lying between them. This CDR3 comprises 14 residues. The CDR3 DNA reads as TGTGCCAGCAGCCTCTATGACGTGGAAACTGAAGCTTTCTTT. As protein: CASSLYDVETEAFF.

This clonotype appeared many times. The rearrangement uses TRBV29-1 and TRBJ2-3; D unresolved. The CDR3 sequence is 13 residues long. Germline-derived CDR1 and CDR2 are SQVTM and ANQGSEA. Between the trimmed V and J ends, which lost 3 bases and 0 bases, there was a span of 7 bases. The CDR3, as DNA: TGCAGCGTTGATGGGGTCAGCACAGATACGCAGTATTTT. This sequence encodes CSVDGVSTDTQYF.

The V gene is TRBV7-9, the J gene TRBJ2-2; perhaps TRBD2 as D (5 bases). V was pared by 7 bases and J by 5 bases, with 11 bases between. Germline values: CDR1 SEHNR, CDR2 FQNEAQ (reference sequence). This CDR3 region has 13 residues. CDR3 nucleotide sequence: TGTGCCAGCACGGGGTTGGTAACCGGGGAGCTGTTTTTT. Protein: CASTGLVTGELFF.

This clonotype has a handful of counts. The chain uses TRBV7-2 and TRBJ2-3; 10 positions agree with TRBD2. Germline V lookup: CDR1 SGHTA, CDR2 FQGNSA. This CDR3 region has 15 residues. Unmatched junction bases numbered 8, after V lost 4 bases and J lost 7 bases. The CDR3 is CASSSAGGSGYTQYF. CDR3 in DNA: TGTGCCAGCAGCTCAGCGGGAGGGTCAGGGTATACGCAGTATTTT.

This clonotype was seen more than once but under ten times. In DNA form, the CDR3 reads TGCAGTGCTAGTTCCAGCCTCTACAATGAGCAGTTCTTC. Translation: CSASSSLYNEQFF. The chain uses TRBV20-1 and TRBJ2-1; D unresolved. The CDR3 sequence is 13 residues long. Germline V lookup: CDR1 DFQATT, CDR2 SNEGSKA (reference sequence). V was shortened by 3 bases and J by 3 bases, with 9 bases between the two germline ends.

This clonotype was detected a few times. The chain has TRBV9 and TRBJ2-7; the match to TRBD2 covers 7 bases. CDR1 is SGDLS and CDR2 is YYNGEE in the germline V gene. Losses at the gene ends were 5 bases for V and 3 bases for J; bases not matched to a gene: 8. The CDR3 covers 14 residues. CDR3 residues: CASSRQTGGYEQYF. The CDR3 DNA sequence: TGTGCCAGCAGTCGGCAGACGGGGGGCTACGAGCAGTACTTC. Variable domain in full (rest from reference TRBV9 and TRBJ2-7): DSGVTQTPKHLITATGQRVTLRCSPRSGDLSVYWYQQSLDQGLQFLIQYYNGEERAKGNILERFSAQQFPDLHSELNLSSLELGDSALYFCASSRQTGGYEQYFGPGTRLTVT.

This clonotype was seen once. This chain uses TRBV5-1 with TRBJ2-2, with 8 bases that match TRBD1. CDR3 length: 16 residues. Germline V gives CDR1 SGHRS, CDR2 YFSETQ. Trimming took 2 bases from V and 8 from J; bases not matched to a gene: 11. The CDR3 is CASSFTGQGGSGELFF. For the CDR3, the DNA is TGCGCCAGCAGCTTTACCGGACAGGGTGGATCTGGGGAGCTGTTTTTT. The full variable domain, its missing parts supplied by reference TRBV5-1 and TRBJ2-2, is KAGVTQTPRYLIKTRGQQVTLSCSPISGHRSVSWYQQTPGQGLQFLFEYFSETQRNKGNFPGRFSGRQFSNSRSEMNVSTLELGDSALYLCASSFTGQGGSGELFFGEGSRLTVL.

The table lists this clonotype with a few counts. The chain joins TRBV28 to TRBJ2-7; 10 bases fit TRBD1. The germline V gene encodes CDR1 MDHEN and CDR2 SYDVKM. Losses at the gene ends were 6 bases for V and 5 bases for J; bases not matched to a gene: 19. This CDR3 is built from 18 residues. Here the CDR3 reads CASRTPMFDRGLRHEQYF. In DNA form, the CDR3 reads TGTGCCAGCAGGACCCCGATGTTTGACAGGGGGCTTCGGCACGAGCAGTACTTC.

This clonotype was counted a few times. The rearrangement links TRBV20-1 to TRBJ1-1, with TRBD1 matching 8 bases. The V segment lost 7 bases and the J segment 3 bases; nucleotides outside the gene matches: 1. The germline gives CDR1 DFQATT, CDR2 SNEGSKA (reference sequence). The CDR3 consists of 11 residues. The CDR3 loop reads CSVQGDTEAFF. In nucleotides, the CDR3 is TGCAGTGTACAGGGGGACACTGAAGCTTTCTTT.

This clonotype was seen a handful of times. The genes are TRBV30 and TRBJ1-1; D is ambiguous. Germline V gene sequence: CDR1 GTSNPN, CDR2 SVGIG (reference sequence). This CDR3 is built from 12 residues. The V end was cut by 3 bases, the J end by 3 bases, with 8 bases between. Written as DNA, the CDR3 is TGTGCCTGGAGCGACCGCTACACTGAAGCTTTCTTT. It is translated as CAWSDRYTEAFF.

The chain links TRBV6-1 to TRBJ2-1; D is perhaps TRBD1 (6 bases). V was trimmed by 4 bases and J by 0 bases, leaving 13 bases between them. The CDR3 contains 16 residues. Germline loops: CDR1 MNHNS, CDR2 SASEGT. The CDR3 DNA reads as TGTGCCAGCAGTGCCCGGACAGTTGCCTCCTACAATGAGCAGTTCTTC. It specifies CASSARTVASYNEQFF.

This clonotype occurred a few times. This chain links TRBV18 with TRBJ2-3; D remains ambiguous. Germline V gives CDR1 KGHSH, CDR2 LQKENI. The CDR3 consists of 14 residues. Trimming removed 2 bases at V and 0 bases at J, with 6 bases between. The CDR3 loop is CASSPTLSTDTQYF. As DNA, the CDR3 is TGTGCCAGCTCACCAACGCTCAGCACAGATACGCAGTATTTT.

This clonotype has just a few counts. The rearrangement joins TRBV19 to TRBJ2-5; D might be TRBD1 or TRBD2, each matching 5 bases. CDR1 is LNHDA and CDR2 is SQIVND in the germline V gene (reference sequence). CDR3 size: 13 residues. V lost 5 bases to trimming and J lost 4 bases, with 11 bases between them. CDR3: CASSGGFGETQYF. The CDR3 nucleotides are TGTGCCAGTAGTGGGGGTTTTGGAGAGACCCAGTACTTC. The whole variable domain, remainder taken from reference TRBV19 and TRBJ2-5, is DGGITQSPKYLFRKEGQNVTLSCEQNLNHDAMYWYRQDPGQGLRLIYYSQIVNDFQKGDIAEGYSVSREKKESFPLTVTSAQKNPTAFYLCASSGGFGETQYFGPGTRLLVL.

The chain recombines TRBV5-8 with TRBJ1-1, with TRBD1 as a possible D gene (5 bases). This CDR3 spans 12 amino acids. With 4 bases removed from V and 8 bases from J, the gap between germline ends came to 12 bases. The germline V gene has CDR1 SGHTS and CDR2 YDEGEE. The CDR3 nucleotides read TGTGCCAGCAGCGGGGGAACAGCCGAAGCTTTCTTT. It encodes CASSGGTAEAFF.

A few counts support this clonotype. The CDR3 coding sequence is TGTGCCAGCAGCTCCCGGGAGCTTAATGAAAAACTGTTTTTT. This encodes CASSSRELNEKLFF. This sequence joins TRBV7-9 and TRBJ1-4; D uncertain. Trimming removed 4 bases at V and 4 bases at J, with 10 bases between. CDR3 length: 14 residues. Germline CDR1 is SEHNR and CDR2 is FQNEAQ (reference sequence).

The rearrangement uses TRBV28 and TRBJ2-2; unclear D gene. This CDR3 contains 13 residues. With 2 bases removed from V and 7 bases from J, the gap between germline ends came to 8 bases. Per the germline V gene, CDR1 is MDHEN and CDR2 is SYDVKM. The CDR3 reads CASSLTGLGELFF. In DNA form, the CDR3 reads TGTGCCAGCAGTTTAACTGGGCTCGGGGAGCTGTTTTTT.

The chain uses TRBV5-1 and TRBJ2-1, with D possibly being TRBD2 (5 bases). Germline V gives CDR1 SGHRS, CDR2 YFSETQ. V was cut by 3 bases and J by 12 bases, with 13 bases left in between. The CDR3 extends over 12 amino acids. CDR3 coding DNA: TGCGCCAGCAGCTGGTCTAGCCCCGGGCAGTTCTTC. This translates into CASSWSSPGQFF.

The chain employs TRBV20-1 and TRBJ2-3; D unresolved. The V gene lost 3 bases and the J gene lost 1 base, with 8 bases spanning the gap. Germline loops: CDR1 DFQATT, CDR2 SNEGSKA (reference sequence). The CDR3 length is 13 residues. This chain's CDR3 is CSASSTGTDTQYF. The CDR3 bases are TGCAGTGCTAGCAGCACAGGCACAGATACGCAGTATTTT.

This chain joins TRBV20-1 and TRBJ2-1; 9 nucleotides match TRBD2. The CDR3 is 17 amino acids. Germline CDR1 and CDR2: DFQATT and SNEGSKA (reference sequence). Germline trimming cut 0 bases from V and 4 bases from J; bases unmatched to any gene: 10. The CDR3 reads CSARDVRAGGPYNEQFF. The CDR3 DNA reads as TGCAGTGCTAGAGATGTACGAGCGGGAGGACCTTACAATGAGCAGTTCTTC.

V usage is TRBV2 and J usage is TRBJ2-7; weak D call: TRBD2 (7 bases). Germline V gene sequence: CDR1 SNHLY, CDR2 FYNNEI. The CDR3 covers 15 residues. V lost 7 bases and J 2 bases, leaving 18 bases between the germline ends. CDR3 DNA: TGTGCCAGCAATGGGGGAGGGGGGCACGCCTACGAGCAGTACTTC. Amino acids: CASNGGGGHAYEQYF.